Each of the 4 T cell receptor beta chains below was sequenced from the same sample in a study of cytomegalovirus exposure and HLA in healthy donors. The PCR contained 60 Vbeta and 13 Jbeta primers. Repertoires were generated with immunoSEQ multiplex PCR, while TCRdb's copy carries only in-frame clones and drops some. The repertoire holds 100,000 to 150,000 clones, with approximately 84% as singletons. Sequencing was done on a sample of PBMCs. All receptors come from a man aged 18-30 years in good health and CMV-seropositive.

The chain has TRBV11-2 and TRBJ2-7; 7 bases align to TRBD1. With V trimmed by 7 bases and J by 3 bases, 15 bases remained unmatched. CDR1 and CDR2 (germline): SGHAT, FQNNGV. This CDR3 spans 16 amino acids. This chain's CDR3 is CASNPGGNRGYYEQYF. For the CDR3, the DNA is TGTGCCAGCAACCCCGGTGGTAACAGGGGATACTACGAGCAGTACTTC.

The chain joins TRBV5-1 to TRBJ1-3; tentative D call: TRBD1 (6 bases). Germline assignment: CDR1 SGHRS and CDR2 YFSETQ. V shed 2 bases and J shed 4 bases, with 13 bases lying between them. The CDR3 totals 15 residues. DNA for the CDR3: TGCGCCAGCAGCTTTGGCAGGGGTCTAGGAAACACCATATATTTT. Translated: CASSFGRGLGNTIYF.

The chain has TRBV30 and TRBJ1-2; 8 bases align to TRBD1. This CDR3 has 15 residues. Trimming cost V 3 bases and J 3 bases; bases outside gene matches: 9. In germline, CDR1 is GTSNPN, CDR2 SVGIG (reference sequence). DNA of the CDR3: TGTGCCTGGAGGCGGACAGGGCTGTTATACTATGGCTACACCTTC. Amino acid sequence: CAWRRTGLLYYGYTF.

The chain employs TRBV27 and TRBJ2-2; 11 bases agree with TRBD1. Per germline, CDR1 MNHEY and CDR2 SMNVEV (reference sequence). Unmatched junction bases numbered 12, after V lost 8 bases and J lost 7 bases. The CDR3 length is 16 residues. The CDR3 region is CASRLVPGQGGGELFF. CDR3 coding DNA: TGTGCCAGCCGCCTGGTCCCGGGACAGGGGGGCGGGGAGCTGTTTTTT.